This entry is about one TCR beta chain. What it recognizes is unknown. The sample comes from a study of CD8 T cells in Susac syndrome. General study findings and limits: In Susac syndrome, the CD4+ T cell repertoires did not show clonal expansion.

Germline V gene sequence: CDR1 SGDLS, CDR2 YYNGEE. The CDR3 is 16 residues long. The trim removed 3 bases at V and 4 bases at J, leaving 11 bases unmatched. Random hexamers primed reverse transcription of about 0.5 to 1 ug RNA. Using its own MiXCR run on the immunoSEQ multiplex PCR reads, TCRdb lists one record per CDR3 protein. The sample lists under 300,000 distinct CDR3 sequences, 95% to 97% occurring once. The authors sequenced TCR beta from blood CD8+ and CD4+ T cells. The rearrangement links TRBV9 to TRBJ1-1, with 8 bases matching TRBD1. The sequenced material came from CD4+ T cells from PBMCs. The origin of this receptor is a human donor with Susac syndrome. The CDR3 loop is CASSASRGQGRTEAFF. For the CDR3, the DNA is TGTGCCAGCAGCGCGAGCCGAGGACAGGGCCGCACTGAAGCTTTCTTT.